Listed here are 16 T cell receptor beta chains from one sample, sequenced in a study of Ad26.COV2.S vaccination and SARS-CoV-2 variants. As for treatment: some 19 received Ad26.COV2.S at low or high dose, single or two shots; 5 received placebo; per-sample allocation not given. Sample collection was performed on day 63 after the first vaccine or placebo injection. Clones were read by immunoSEQ multiplex PCR, and TCRdb kept only the in-frame ones, dropping some. This sample yields 300,000 to 350,000 clones, of which 70% to 90% are seen a single time; approximately 2% belongs to the top ten. Specimen: peripheral blood, collected in a trial of Ad26.COV2.S vaccine versus placebo. The source is a person between 18 and 60 years old who received the Ad26.COV2.S COVID-19 vaccine or a placebo.

CDR3 nucleotides: TGCAGTGCTAGAGGGGGCACTGAAGCTTTCTTT. This translates into CSARGGTEAFF. The chain employs TRBV20-1 and TRBJ1-1; D not certain. The germline V gene encodes CDR1 DFQATT and CDR2 SNEGSKA (reference sequence). Between the trimmed V and J ends, which lost 1 base and 4 bases, there was a span of 4 bases. The CDR3 extends over 11 amino acids.

In DNA form, the CDR3 reads TGTGCCAGCAAAGACCGGGGGGAGTACAATGAGCAGTTCTTC. This translates into CASKDRGEYNEQFF. V usage is TRBV6-6 and J usage is TRBJ2-1; 7 bases match TRBD2. The length of the CDR3 is 14 residues. The germline V gene encodes CDR1 MNHNY and CDR2 SVGAGI (reference sequence). V shed 7 bases and J 4 bases; nucleotides not matched to a gene: 7.

The chain couples TRBV5-1 to TRBJ1-1; D remains unclear. The CDR3 contains 14 residues. The ends were cut back, 3 bases at V and 0 bases at J, with 9 bases in the middle. CDR1 is SGHRS and CDR2 is YFSETQ in the germline V gene. In DNA form, the CDR3 reads TGCGCCAGCAGCTCATCGACCATGAACACTGAAGCTTTCTTT. The encoded protein is CASSSSTMNTEAFF.

In this sample, this clone turned up a few times. This rearrangement joins TRBV5-1 to TRBJ2-2, with 7 bases matching TRBD1. V dropped 2 bases and J dropped 6; count of bases not matched to a gene: 4. Germline values: CDR1 SGHRS, CDR2 YFSETQ. There are 14 residues in the CDR3. The CDR3 sequence: CASSLGDSAGELFF. The CDR3, as DNA: TGCGCCAGCAGCTTAGGGGACAGCGCCGGGGAGCTGTTTTTT.

V is TRBV9 and J is TRBJ1-1; possibly TRBD1 for D (5 bases). Germline-derived CDR1 and CDR2 are SGDLS and YYNGEE. This CDR3 has 15 amino acids. With 0 bases removed from V and 4 bases from J, the gap between germline ends came to 13 bases. CDR3 sequence: CASSVEPGGATEAFF. The CDR3 coding sequence is TGTGCCAGCAGCGTAGAGCCGGGAGGGGCCACTGAAGCTTTCTTT.

This chain links TRBV5-1 with TRBJ2-5, with TRBD2 as a possible D gene (5 bases). V lost 0 bases and J lost 5, with 14 bases in between. Germline V gene sequence: CDR1 SGHRS, CDR2 YFSETQ. The CDR3 has 15 residues. The CDR3 region is CASSLVPNRGETQYF. CDR3 coding DNA: TGCGCCAGCAGCTTGGTCCCAAACAGAGGGGAGACCCAGTACTTC.

The chain has TRBV11-3 and TRBJ2-7; tentative D call: TRBD2 (6 bases). The germline gives CDR1 SGHNT, CDR2 YENEEA. This CDR3 spans 17 amino acids. V lost 1 base and J lost 7, with 23 bases in between. The CDR3 bases are TGTGCCAGCAGCTTAGTGATCGGAGGAGGGGTCGGTCGGGAGCAGTACTTC. Amino acid sequence: CASSLVIGGGVGREQYF.

This chain joins TRBV4-1 and TRBJ1-2; possible D gene TRBD1, 5 bases. Germline V lookup: CDR1 MGHRA, CDR2 YSYEKL. The CDR3 has 16 residues. Trimming stripped 0 bases from V and 0 bases from J, with 11 bases between. CDR3 sequence reads: CASSQDWGGANYGYTF. The CDR3 coding sequence is TGCGCCAGCAGCCAAGACTGGGGGGGAGCTAACTATGGCTACACCTTC.

V is TRBV20-1 and J is TRBJ1-5; D remains unclear. Looked up from germline, CDR1 is DFQATT and CDR2 is SNEGSKA (reference sequence). CDR3 length: 10 residues. Trimming stripped 6 bases from V and 6 bases from J, with 6 bases between. The CDR3 sequence: CSAGPQPQHF. The DNA for the CDR3 is TGCAGTGCAGGCCCTCAGCCCCAGCATTTT.

This clone was counted only a few times. The V call is TRBV12-3 or TRBV12-4, the J call TRBJ1-2; the match to TRBD1 covers 8 bases. CDR3 size: 13 residues. Trimming at V came to 5 bases and at J to 6 bases, leaving 5 bases not matched to a gene. CDR3 bases: TGTGCCAGCAGTCGCAGGACAGGGAATGGCTACACCTTC. This encodes CASSRRTGNGYTF.

The genes are TRBV14 and TRBJ2-1; TRBD2 aligns across 10 bases. This CDR3 has 18 residues. The germline gives CDR1 SGHDN, CDR2 FVKESK. After removal of 0 bases from V and 7 bases from J, the junction contained 12 bases not matched to a gene. The CDR3 DNA is TGTGCCAGCAGCCAAGATAGGGCTAGCGGGGGCTTCGGAAATGAGCAGTTCTTC. Translation gives CASSQDRASGGFGNEQFF. Combining the CDR3 with reference TRBV14 and TRBJ2-1 gives the whole variable domain EAGVTQFPSHSVIEKGQTVTLRCDPISGHDNLYWYRRVMGKEIKFLLHFVKESKQDESGMPNNRFLAERTGGTYSTLKVQPAELEDSGVYFCASSQDRASGGFGNEQFFGPGTRLTVL.

This sequence joins TRBV6-5 and TRBJ2-7, with D uncertain. The CDR3 consists of 14 residues. V dropped 0 bases and J dropped 6 bases, with 12 bases sitting between them. CDR1 MNHEY and CDR2 SVGAGI come from the germline V gene. For the CDR3, the DNA is TGTGCCAGCAGTTACTCGACAACCGACGGCGAGCAGTACTTC. Amino acids: CASSYSTTDGEQYF.

The chain uses TRBV7-8 and TRBJ2-4; tentatively, D is TRBD1 (5 bases). The CDR3 is made up of 17 amino acids. Germline CDR1 and CDR2: SGHVS and FQNEAQ. Trimming removed 0 bases from V and 3 bases from J, with 15 bases in between. CDR3 sequence (DNA): TGTGCCAGCAGCTTAGCTGACAGACTCGTAGGCAAAAACATTCAGTACTTC. Residues: CASSLADRLVGKNIQYF.

The rearrangement joins TRBV6-6 to TRBJ1-3; TRBD1 might be the D (6 bases). The germline V gene encodes CDR1 MNHNY and CDR2 SVGAGI (reference sequence). Trimming removed 0 bases at V and 1 base at J, with 10 bases between. The CDR3 runs 16 residues. CDR3 protein: CASSYSGGRSGNTIYF. In DNA form, the CDR3 reads TGTGCCAGCAGTTACTCGGGGGGGCGGTCTGGAAACACCATATATTTT.

This sequence joins TRBV7-6 and TRBJ1-5; D unresolved. CDR3 length equals 13 residues. CDR1 and CDR2 (germline): SGHVS, FNYEAQ. The V end was cut by 0 bases, the J end by 7 bases, with 7 bases between. In nucleotides, the CDR3 is TGTGCCAGCAGCTTAGCCCACCGGCAGCCCCAGCATTTT. It yields the protein CASSLAHRQPQHF.

The gene calls are TRBV9 and TRBJ2-3; the D gene could be TRBD1 or TRBD2 (5 bases each). Trimming removed 1 base from V and 4 bases from J, with 13 bases in between. Germline CDR1 SGDLS, CDR2 YYNGEE. The CDR3 is 15 amino acids. The CDR3 region has the DNA TGTGCCAGCAGCGTATTGACGGGGCAATCAGATACGCAGTATTTT. Amino acids: CASSVLTGQSDTQYF.